Sequencing of this TCR beta chain was carried out in a study of cytotoxic CD8 clonotypes in ibrutinib-treated CLL. Study at large: The average sample held roughly 250,000 productive templates and almost 95,000 productive rearrangements.

Assay: immunoSEQ multiplex PCR; the TCRdb copy retains only in-frame clones and omits some. Here the sample spans 12,000 to 15,000 clones, around 60% being singletons. V gave up 4 bases and J gave up 7 bases; unmatched junction bases: 16. The CDR3 extends over 17 amino acids. Per the germline V gene, CDR1 is SGHNT and CDR2 is YYREEE (reference sequence). This clone was recorded a few times. The sequence was collected from a human donor with chronic lymphocytic leukemia. The sequenced sample was PBMCs, obtained before ibrutinib treatment. The chain recombines TRBV5-4 with TRBJ2-5; 10 nucleotides align to TRBD1. This CDR3 reads CASSHPWDRGGIGTQYF. CDR3 nucleotides: TGTGCCAGCAGCCACCCCTGGGACAGGGGAGGGATAGGGACCCAGTACTTC.